What follows are 2 T cell receptor beta chains derived from one specimen sequenced in a study of shared clonotypes between healthy human individuals (dated by TCRdb to the early 2020s). CD8 naive samples were CD45RO-negative cells positively selected for CCR7, giving a CD45RA+CCR7+ population that excluded TemRA cells. The library relied on the immunoSEQ multiplex PCR assay. TCRdb took this table from immuneACCESS and kept in-frame rearrangements with V and J called. Such tables lack part of the clones; where checked against another copy, unresolved V genes explain under half of the gap, and the rest is unexplained. For this sample the table gives some 2,100,000 clones, of which more than 85% were detected only once. The biggest ten clones account for 1.7% of the sample. Material: naive CD8+ T cells from PBMCs. The sample's cell subset or site label is to be understood as: CD45RA+CCR7+. These receptors all stem from a man younger than 35 in good health. Some clones in this sample may be carry-over from other donors' samples.

This clone came up once. The chain employs TRBV27 and TRBJ1-1; 9 bases fit TRBD1. Per the germline V gene, CDR1 is MNHEY and CDR2 is SMNVEV (reference sequence). V lost 4 bases to trimming and J lost 7 bases; unmatched junction nucleotides: 7. The CDR3 has 14 amino acids. The CDR3 DNA reads as TGTGCCAGCAGTTACATAGGGACAGGGTTTGAAGCTTTCTTT. Its protein is CASSYIGTGFEAFF.

This chain uses TRBV28 with TRBJ2-5, with 8 bases fitting TRBD1. The CDR3 is 14 amino acids. V shed 5 bases, J shed 7 bases, and the junction held 9 bases outside the gene matches. CDR1 and CDR2 from the germline V gene are MDHEN and SYDVKM. Here the CDR3 reads CASSPAHRGVTQYF. The CDR3 bases are TGTGCCAGCAGTCCCGCCCACAGGGGGGTGACCCAGTACTTC.